This entry concerns a single T cell receptor beta chain. Its antigen remains unknown. V lost 6 bases to trimming and J lost 1 base, with 9 bases between them. The CDR3 spans 13 residues. A single record per CDR3 protein comes from TCRdb applying MiXCR to the 5' RACE reads. The data show 470,000 or so distinct CDR3 sequences, roughly 26% seen once. The sample comes from a study of identical twins. The study, taken as a whole, reports: Cord blood's abundant beta clonotypes had fewer insertions, unlike memory repertoires.

The same data also went into a second study, on T cells expressing NK-cell markers. That source notes: Evidence did not settle whether expanded NKG2C+ T cell clones targeted HCMV.

The J gene is TRBJ1-1, the V gene TRBV12-3 or TRBV12-4; D is unclear. Sequences were obtained from CD4+ T cells sorted from blood. This receptor was identified in a woman aged 18 to 35 in good health. CDR3 nucleotides: TGTGCCAGCAGCCGGTCAGAGAACACTGAAGCTTTCTTT. Translated, it gives CASSRSENTEAFF.